This T cell receptor (beta chain) was sequenced in a study of T cell changes during pregnancy in multiple sclerosis. With 4 bases removed from V and 3 bases from J, the gap between germline ends came to 10 bases. The CDR3 loop spans 13 amino acids. The V gene's germline CDR1 is SGDLS and CDR2 YYNGEE. Generated by immunoSEQ multiplex PCR, the TCRdb table keeps only in-frame clones and is missing some. The repertoire holds roughly 90,000 clones, with almost 95% as singletons. The TCR originated in a female donor with multiple sclerosis, enrolled in a pregnancy study. V and J are TRBV9 and TRBJ1-1; D remains unclear. Sequencing was performed on peripheral blood, taken in the third trimester of pregnancy. The CDR3 region has the DNA TGTGCCAGCAGCCCCCGGGGTGACACTGAAGCTTTCTTT. Translated, it gives CASSPRGDTEAFF. Combining the CDR3 with reference TRBV9 and TRBJ1-1 gives the whole variable domain DSGVTQTPKHLITATGQRVTLRCSPRSGDLSVYWYQQSLDQGLQFLIQYYNGEERAKGNILERFSAQQFPDLHSELNLSSLELGDSALYFCASSPRGDTEAFFGQGTRLTVV.